One T cell receptor beta chain is described in this entry. Its matching antigen is unknown. The data derive from a study of PD-L1 blockade in urothelial cancer. Notes on the study in general: Better survival was forecast by a pretreatment blood TCR clonality below the median.

What went into each PCR as a spike was synthetic TCR analog templates. Produced via immunoSEQ multiplex PCR; TCRdb's table is partial and in-frame only. The repertoire has over 100,000 clones, about four fifths of them found once; the top ten carry roughly 3.2%. As for time point: pretreatment peripheral blood. With 5 bases removed from V and 8 bases from J, the gap between germline ends came to 6 bases. The CDR3 is 11 residues long. CDR1 is LNHDA and CDR2 is SQIVND in the germline V gene (reference sequence). The TCR was taken from a man aged 50 to 59 with urothelial cancer. The V gene is TRBV19, the J gene TRBJ2-2, with D unresolved. The sequencing here drew on PBMCs, taken around atezolizumab (anti-PD-L1) treatment. CDR3 sequence (DNA): TGTGCCAGTAGTGCGTTAGGGGAGCTGTTTTTT. It is translated as CASSALGELFF.